A few counts support the clone carrying this T cell receptor beta chain. This sample was included in a study of blood T cells in healthy people across ages. Primed by a sample-barcoded 5' primer and a J-beta primer mix, a second PCR proceeded for about 7 to 12 cycles. Using its own MiXCR run on the 5' RACE reads, TCRdb lists one record per CDR3 protein. Among hundreds of thousands of distinct CDR3 sequences listed, 49% were seen once. A minimum of 5.5 micrograms of total RNA was extracted per sample. Material for sequencing was blood. The sequence derives from a woman aged 60-75 years in good health.

DNA for the CDR3: TGCAGCGTTGAAGATGGGGCCCAACGTGGCTACACCTTC. Translated: CSVEDGAQRGYTF. The rearrangement uses TRBV29-1 and TRBJ1-2; possibly TRBD1 for D (5 bases). V gave up 0 bases and J gave up 7 bases, with 12 bases separating them. CDR3 length: 13 residues. CDR1 and CDR2 from the germline V gene are SQVTM and ANQGSEA.